This T cell receptor beta chain derives from a study of OX40 agonist ivuxolimab in advanced cancers. Study-wide background: Of the participants, about 40% had some prior anti-PD-1, anti-PD-L1 or anti-CTLA-4 therapy, which was allowed.

Study observations and caveats: The CD4+ and CD8+ T cells in the blood had expanded clonally by week 6 at 0.1 to 3.0 mg/kg. More expanded clones were found, on average, in CD8+ than in CD4+ T cells.

Looked up from germline, CDR1 is MNHEY and CDR2 is SMNVEV (reference sequence). V shed 6 bases and J shed 6 bases, with 15 bases lying between them. The CDR3 covers 14 residues. Clones were read by immunoSEQ multiplex PCR, and TCRdb kept only the in-frame ones, dropping some. The data contain tens of thousands of clones, roughly nine tenths of them singletons. On this clone itself: Antigen unknown.

The starting material was CD4+ or CD8+ T cells sorted from blood, obtained in a trial of the OX40 agonist ivuxolimab. The receptor's source is an adult with an advanced solid tumor such as melanoma, head and neck, liver or kidney cancer. The rearrangement uses TRBV27 and TRBJ2-1; D is possibly TRBD1 (6 bases). CDR3 coding DNA: TGTGCCAGCAGCACCGGGACATCTGTCAATGAGCAGTTCTTC. It is translated as CASSTGTSVNEQFF.